The clone carrying this T cell receptor (beta chain) was found a few times. This sample was taken from a study of T cell responses to AZD1222 COVID-19 vaccine. CDR3 size: 14 residues. Unmatched junction bases numbered 3, after V lost 4 bases and J lost 0 bases. In germline, CDR1 is MGHRA, CDR2 YSYEKL. Sequencing was performed with immunoSEQ multiplex PCR; in TCRdb, only in-frame clones are kept and a portion is missing. This sample has around 6,100 clones, with more than 70% found just once. The sequence was collected from an adult who received the AZD1222 COVID-19 vaccine. Here the sequenced sample was peripheral blood, taken 28 days after the second AZD1222 dose. This chain joins TRBV4-1 and TRBJ2-7; 7 nucleotides agree with TRBD2. CDR3 coding DNA: TGCGCCAGCAGCCCCTGGACTAGCTCCTACGAGCAGTACTTC. This translates into CASSPWTSSYEQYF.